This T cell receptor (beta chain) is from a study of T cell repertoires in cytomegalovirus infection. CDR3 length equals 18 residues. Germline V gene sequence: CDR1 LGHNA, CDR2 YSLEER. Trimming at V came to 4 bases and at J to 2 bases, leaving 7 bases not matched to a gene. From the reads, TCRdb called clonotypes with MiXCR, one entry per CDR3 protein. There are 100,000 to 120,000 distinct CDR3 sequences in the sample; 30% to 35% occur only once, and 35% to 50% lies in the top ten. With regard to this clonotype: Its target is unknown.

The chain has TRBV4-3 and TRBJ2-2, with TRBD2 identical over 13 bases. This specimen was CD8+ T cells from cultured PBMCs, taken from culture after CMV antigen stimulation. The sequence derives from a human donor in good health (CMV status not recorded). Some clones in this sample may be carry-over from other donors' samples. CDR3 residues: CASSPGLAGPGNTGELFF. The CDR3, as DNA: TGCGCCAGCAGCCCGGGACTAGCGGGGCCAGGTAACACCGGGGAGCTGTTTTTT.